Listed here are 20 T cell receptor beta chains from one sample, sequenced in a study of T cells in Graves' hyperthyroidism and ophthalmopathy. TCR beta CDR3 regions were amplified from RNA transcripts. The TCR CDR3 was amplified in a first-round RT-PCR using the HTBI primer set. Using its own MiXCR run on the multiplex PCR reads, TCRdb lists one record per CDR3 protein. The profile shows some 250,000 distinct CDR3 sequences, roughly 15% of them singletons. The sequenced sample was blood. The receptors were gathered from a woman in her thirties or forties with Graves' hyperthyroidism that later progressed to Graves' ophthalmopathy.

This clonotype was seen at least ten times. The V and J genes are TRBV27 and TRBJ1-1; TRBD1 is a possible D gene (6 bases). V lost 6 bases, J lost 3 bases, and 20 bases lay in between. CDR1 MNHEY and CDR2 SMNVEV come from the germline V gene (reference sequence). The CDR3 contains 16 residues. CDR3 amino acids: CASRSLGGHVDTEAFF. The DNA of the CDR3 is TGTGCCAGCAGATCCCTCGGGGGGCATGTCGACACTGAAGCTTTCTTT.

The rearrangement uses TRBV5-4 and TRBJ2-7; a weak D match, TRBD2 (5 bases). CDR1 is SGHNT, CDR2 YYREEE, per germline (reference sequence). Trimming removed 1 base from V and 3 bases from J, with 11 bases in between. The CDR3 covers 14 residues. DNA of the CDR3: TGTGCCAGCAGCTTGAGCGGACCTGGCTACGAGCAGTACTTC. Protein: CASSLSGPGYEQYF.

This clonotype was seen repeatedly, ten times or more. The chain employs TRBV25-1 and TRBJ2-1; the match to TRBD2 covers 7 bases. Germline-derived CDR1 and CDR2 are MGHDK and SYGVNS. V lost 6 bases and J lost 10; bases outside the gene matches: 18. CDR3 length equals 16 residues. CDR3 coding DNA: TGTGCCAGCAGCCCCCGGTGGGAGGGCCGGAGGCACGAGCAGTTCTTC. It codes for CASSPRWEGRRHEQFF.

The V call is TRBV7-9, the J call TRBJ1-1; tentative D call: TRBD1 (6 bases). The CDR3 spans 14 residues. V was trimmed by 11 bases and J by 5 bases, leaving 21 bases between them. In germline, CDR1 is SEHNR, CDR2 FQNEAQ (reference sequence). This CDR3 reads CAGRDATGITEAFF. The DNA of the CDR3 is TGTGCCGGAAGGGATGCTACAGGGATAACTGAAGCTTTCTTT. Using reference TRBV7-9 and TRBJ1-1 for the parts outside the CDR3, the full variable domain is DTGVSQNPRHKITKRGQNVTFRCDPISEHNRLYWYRQTLGQGPEFLTYFQNEAQLEKSRLLSDRFSAERPKGSFSTLEIQRTEQGDSAMYLCAGRDATGITEAFFGQGTRLTVV.

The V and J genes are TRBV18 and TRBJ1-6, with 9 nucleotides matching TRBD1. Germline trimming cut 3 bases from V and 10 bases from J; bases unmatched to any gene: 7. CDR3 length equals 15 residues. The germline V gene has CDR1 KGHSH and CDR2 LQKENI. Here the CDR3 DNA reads TGTGCCAGCTCACCGGGGACAGGGTTCGAGTCACCCCTCCACTTT. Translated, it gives CASSPGTGFESPLHF.

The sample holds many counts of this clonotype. CDR3 sequence reads: CASSFYGEGVQYF. CDR3 sequence (DNA): TGTGCCAGCAGCTTTTATGGGGAAGGAGTGCAGTACTTC. The V and J genes are TRBV11-2 and TRBJ2-7; D remains ambiguous. From germline, CDR1 is SGHAT and CDR2 FQNNGV. The CDR3 consists of 13 residues. The germline V and J ends were trimmed by 3 bases and 9 bases, with 15 bases remaining between them.

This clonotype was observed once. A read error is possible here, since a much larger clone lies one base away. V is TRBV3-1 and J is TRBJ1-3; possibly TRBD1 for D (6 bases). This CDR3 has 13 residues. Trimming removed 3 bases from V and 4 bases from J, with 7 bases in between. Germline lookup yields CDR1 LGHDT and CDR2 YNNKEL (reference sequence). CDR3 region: CASSQTGGNTIYF. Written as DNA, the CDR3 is TGTGCCAGCAGCCAGACAGGAGGAAACACCATATATTTT.

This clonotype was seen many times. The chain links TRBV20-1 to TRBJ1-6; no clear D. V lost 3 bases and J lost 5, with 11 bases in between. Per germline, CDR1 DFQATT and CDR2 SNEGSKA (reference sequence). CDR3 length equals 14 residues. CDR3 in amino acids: CSARDGLDNSPLHF. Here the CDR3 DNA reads TGCAGTGCTAGGGATGGACTAGATAATTCACCCCTCCACTTT.

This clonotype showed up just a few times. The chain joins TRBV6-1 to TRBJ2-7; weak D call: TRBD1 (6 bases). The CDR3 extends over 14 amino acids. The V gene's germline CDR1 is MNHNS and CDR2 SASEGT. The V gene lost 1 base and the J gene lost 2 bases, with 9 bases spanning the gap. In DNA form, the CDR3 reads TGTGCCAGCAGTGAAGTTCCAGGGGCCTACGAGCAGTACTTC. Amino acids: CASSEVPGAYEQYF.

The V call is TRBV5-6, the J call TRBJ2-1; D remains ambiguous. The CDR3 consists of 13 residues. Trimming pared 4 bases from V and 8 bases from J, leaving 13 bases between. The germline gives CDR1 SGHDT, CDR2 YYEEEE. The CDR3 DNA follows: TGTGCCAGCAGCCTTGGGGTCCTCTATGAGCAGTTCTTC. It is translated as CASSLGVLYEQFF.

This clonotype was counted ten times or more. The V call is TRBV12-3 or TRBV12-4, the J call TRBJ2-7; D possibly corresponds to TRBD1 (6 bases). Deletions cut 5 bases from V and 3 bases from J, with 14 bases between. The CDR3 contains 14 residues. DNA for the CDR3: TGTGCCAGCAGTCCCCTCAGAGGGGGCTACGAGCAGTACTTC. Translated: CASSPLRGGYEQYF.

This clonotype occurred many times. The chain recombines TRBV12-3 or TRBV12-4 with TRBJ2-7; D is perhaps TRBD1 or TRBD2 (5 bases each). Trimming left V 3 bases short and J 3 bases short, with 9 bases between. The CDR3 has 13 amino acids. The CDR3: CASSFGGVYEQYF. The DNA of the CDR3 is TGTGCCAGCAGTTTTGGGGGAGTCTACGAGCAGTACTTC.

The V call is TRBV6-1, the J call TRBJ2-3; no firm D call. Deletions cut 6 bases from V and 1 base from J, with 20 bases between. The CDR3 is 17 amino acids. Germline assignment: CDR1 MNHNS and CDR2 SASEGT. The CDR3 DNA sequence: TGTGCCAGCAGCCTCCTCAATTTAGTCCATCGCACAGATACGCAGTATTTT. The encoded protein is CASSLLNLVHRTDTQYF.

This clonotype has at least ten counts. The CDR3: CASTLAGGIYNEQFF. CDR3 nucleotide sequence: TGTGCCAGCACCTTAGCGGGAGGGATCTACAATGAGCAGTTCTTC. The chain carries TRBV5-5 and TRBJ2-1; TRBD2 aligns across 11 bases. The CDR3 is 15 amino acids. Germline CDR1 is SGHKS and CDR2 is YYEKEE (reference sequence). V lost 6 bases, J lost 3 bases, and 5 bases stayed unmatched. The complete variable domain, with remaining parts taken from reference TRBV5-5 and TRBJ2-1, reads DAGVTQSPTHLIKTRGQQVTLRCSPISGHKSVSWYQQVLGQGPQFIFQYYEKEERGRGNFPDRFSARQFPNYSSELNVNALLLGDSALYLCASTLAGGIYNEQFFGPGTRLTVL.

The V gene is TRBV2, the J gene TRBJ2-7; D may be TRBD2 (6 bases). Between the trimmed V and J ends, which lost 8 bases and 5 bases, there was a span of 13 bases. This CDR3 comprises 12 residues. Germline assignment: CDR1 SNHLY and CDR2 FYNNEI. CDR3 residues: CASLAREDEQYF. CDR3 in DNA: TGTGCCAGCCTGGCTAGGGAGGACGAGCAGTACTTC.

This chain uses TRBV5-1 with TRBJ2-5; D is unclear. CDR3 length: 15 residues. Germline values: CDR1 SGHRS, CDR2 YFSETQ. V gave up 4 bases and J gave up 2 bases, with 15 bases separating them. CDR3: CASSTYERVQETQYF. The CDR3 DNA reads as TGCGCCAGCAGCACCTACGAGCGAGTTCAAGAGACCCAGTACTTC.

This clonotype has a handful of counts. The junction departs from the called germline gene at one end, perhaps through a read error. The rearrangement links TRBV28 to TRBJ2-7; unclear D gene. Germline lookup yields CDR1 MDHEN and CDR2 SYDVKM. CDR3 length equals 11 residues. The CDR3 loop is CAGSSTYEQYF. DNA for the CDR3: TGTGCCGGCAGTTCGACCTACGAGCAGTACTTC.

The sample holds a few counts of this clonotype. The DNA for the CDR3 is TGTGCCAGCAGTTACGTGAGGTCGAACACTGAAGCTTTCTTT. This sequence encodes CASSYVRSNTEAFF. This sequence joins TRBV6-2 or TRBV6-3 and TRBJ1-1; D gene ambiguous. The CDR3 spans 14 residues. The germline V and J ends were trimmed by 2 bases and 1 base, with 8 bases remaining between them. Germline values: CDR1 MNHEY, CDR2 SVGEGT.

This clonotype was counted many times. The CDR3 DNA follows: TGTGCCAGCAGCTTAGAATCTATCCAATCAACTAATGAAAAACTGTTTTTT. It specifies CASSLESIQSTNEKLFF. V gene TRBV7-8 combines with J gene TRBJ1-4, with D unresolved. This CDR3 has 17 amino acids. CDR1 is SGHVS, CDR2 FQNEAQ, per germline. Trimming left V 1 base short and J 0 bases short, with 12 bases between.

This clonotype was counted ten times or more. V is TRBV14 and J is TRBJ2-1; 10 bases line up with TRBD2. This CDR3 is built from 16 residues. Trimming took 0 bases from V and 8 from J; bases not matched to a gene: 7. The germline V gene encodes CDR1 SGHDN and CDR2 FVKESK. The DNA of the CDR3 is TGTGCCAGCAGCCAAGATAAACTAGCGGGGAGGGATGAGCAGTTCTTC. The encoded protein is CASSQDKLAGRDEQFF. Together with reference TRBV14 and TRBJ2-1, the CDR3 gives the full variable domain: EAGVTQFPSHSVIEKGQTVTLRCDPISGHDNLYWYRRVMGKEIKFLLHFVKESKQDESGMPNNRFLAERTGGTYSTLKVQPAELEDSGVYFCASSQDKLAGRDEQFFGPGTRLTVL.